This T cell receptor (beta chain) was recovered during a study of cytotoxic CD8 clonotypes in ibrutinib-treated CLL. Broader study findings: Clonality increased at ibrutinib response and stayed stable in sustained remission. At progression, however, it fell back toward baseline.

From germline, CDR1 is MNHEY and CDR2 SMNVEV (reference sequence). This CDR3 has 15 residues. The germline V and J ends were trimmed by 6 bases and 0 bases, with 12 bases remaining between them. For this clone: What it recognizes is unknown.

With sequencing, the targeted depth ranged from 1 in 200,000 to 1 in 1 million T cells. The table came from immunoSEQ multiplex PCR; TCRdb's copy has only in-frame clones and leaves some out. The sample consists of more than 300,000 clones, more than 65% of them appearing once. The rearrangement links TRBV27 to TRBJ1-5, with D possibly matching TRBD1 (6 bases). The TCR originated in a human donor with chronic lymphocytic leukemia. The sample here was PBMCs, taken before ibrutinib treatment. DNA for the CDR3: TGTGCCAGCAGCAGAAGGGGGACTAGCAATCAGCCCCAGCATTTT. Encoded protein: CASSRRGTSNQPQHF.